The text below deals with one TCR beta chain. The sample is drawn from a study of blood T cell repertoires in COVID-19. Overall study: Specimens from acute and convalescent COVID-19 originated in the United States, Italy and Spain. Nucleic acid was either cDNA or gDNA, and it came from T cells, B-cell-depleted T cells, or PBMCs.

Per the authors' pipeline: From reference gene primer amplification, estimates of nucleated cell counts were derived. Sequencing was performed with immunoSEQ multiplex PCR; in TCRdb, only in-frame clones are kept and a portion is missing. V and J calls plus clone size are reproduced from that table; the DNA served to infer D and trimming. The data contain some 260,000 clones, roughly 85% of them singletons. CDR3 length equals 15 residues. CDR1 is SGDLS, CDR2 YYNGEE, per germline. The V end lost 4 bases, the J end lost 6 bases, and 14 bases lay between the germline ends. Specimen: peripheral blood. The clonotype originates from a woman in her late teens or twenties with acute or convalescent COVID-19. The chain links TRBV9 to TRBJ1-6; D may be TRBD1 (6 bases). DNA of the CDR3: TGTGCCAGCAGCCCTACCCCAGGGGCTAATTCACCCCTCCACTTT. Translating gives CASSPTPGANSPLHF.